Following are 32 T cell receptor beta chains from one sample sequenced in a study of blood T cells in healthy people across ages. A second PCR, run for about 6 to 11 cycles, used a sample-barcoded 5' primer plus a J-beta primer mix. One entry per CDR3 protein, called by TCRdb with MiXCR from the 5' RACE reads. The sample includes approximately 1.5 million distinct CDR3 sequences, about 42% of them seen just once. The sequenced sample was blood. The receptors come from a young woman in good health.

The chain recombines TRBV13 with TRBJ2-1, with 9 nucleotides matching TRBD1. Trimming at V came to 4 bases and at J to 7 bases, leaving 11 bases not matched to a gene. Per the germline V gene, CDR1 is PRHDT and CDR2 is FYEKMQ (reference sequence). The CDR3 length is 16 residues. CDR3 residues: CASSSLGQGSGNEQFF. Written as DNA, the CDR3 is TGTGCCAGCAGCTCCCTCGGACAGGGGTCTGGTAATGAGCAGTTCTTC. The full variable domain, rest sourced from reference TRBV13 and TRBJ2-1, is AAGVIQSPRHLIKEKRETATLKCYPIPRHDTVYWYQQGPGQDPQFLISFYEKMQSDKGSIPDRFSAQQFSDYHSELNMSSLELGDSALYFCASSSLGQGSGNEQFFGPGTRLTVL.

On this clonotype itself: Possible read error: a much larger clone is one base away. The chain recombines TRBV4-3 with TRBJ2-3, with D possibly being TRBD1 or TRBD2 (5 bases each). Looked up from germline, CDR1 is LGHNA and CDR2 is YSLEER. This CDR3 region has 15 residues. Trimming removed 5 bases at V and 3 bases at J, with 15 bases between. CDR3 region: CASSGVDWGTDTQYF. The CDR3 region has the DNA TGCGCCAGCAGCGGGGTTGATTGGGGGACAGATACGCAGTATTTT.

This clonotype was observed a few times. This sequence joins TRBV20-1 and TRBJ2-3, with TRBD2 as a possible D gene (6 bases). Germline assignment: CDR1 DFQATT and CDR2 SNEGSKA (reference sequence). The germline V and J ends were trimmed by 7 bases and 1 base, with 15 bases remaining between them. The CDR3 totals 14 residues. The CDR3 DNA follows: TGCAGTGTAACCCAACCTAGCGGCACAGATACGCAGTATTTT. It specifies CSVTQPSGTDTQYF.

The chain combines TRBV20-1 with TRBJ2-5, with 7 bases lining up with TRBD2. There are 12 residues in the CDR3. Germline assignment: CDR1 DFQATT and CDR2 SNEGSKA (reference sequence). V shed 4 bases and J 5 bases; nucleotides not matched to a gene: 4. The CDR3 DNA follows: TGCAGTGCTATTAGCGGGTCTGAGACCCAGTACTTC. Its translation: CSAISGSETQYF.

This clonotype was picked up many times. The chain joins TRBV27 to TRBJ2-3; D is perhaps TRBD1 or TRBD2 (5 bases each). The CDR3 has 14 residues. From germline, CDR1 is MNHEY and CDR2 SMNVEV (reference sequence). V lost 1 base, J lost 0 bases, and 5 bases lay in between. CDR3 coding DNA: TGTGCCAGCAGTTTATGGGACAGCACAGATACGCAGTATTTT. Protein sequence: CASSLWDSTDTQYF.

The rearrangement links TRBV29-1 to TRBJ2-1; no reliable D call. The CDR3 has 15 amino acids. Germline CDR1 SQVTM, CDR2 ANQGSEA. V gave up 8 bases and J gave up 5 bases, with 22 bases separating them. DNA for the CDR3: TGCAGCCTCCGACCCGCCCTAGTGGGTGACAATGAGCAGTTCTTC. Encoded protein: CSLRPALVGDNEQFF.

The chain recombines TRBV6-5 with TRBJ1-5; 10 positions agree with TRBD1. Germline CDR1 and CDR2: MNHEY and SVGAGI. This CDR3 contains 15 residues. The ends lost 6 bases at V and 3 bases at J; junction bases unmatched: 5. The CDR3, as DNA: TGTGCCAGCAGCCGGGACAGGGGTATCAATCAGCCCCAGCATTTT. Amino acids: CASSRDRGINQPQHF.

V and J are TRBV20-1 and TRBJ2-1, with D tentatively TRBD2 (6 bases). V lost 4 bases and J lost 0, with 13 bases in between. Germline-derived CDR1 and CDR2 are DFQATT and SNEGSKA (reference sequence). The length of the CDR3 is 15 residues. The CDR3, as DNA: TGCAGTGCTATGATAGCGGCCAGCTCCTACAATGAGCAGTTCTTC. Amino acids: CSAMIAASSYNEQFF.

The chain is built from TRBV24-1 and TRBJ2-3; 10 positions agree with TRBD2. CDR1 and CDR2 from the germline V gene are KGHDR and SFDVKD. The J segment lost 3 bases and the V segment lost 4 bases, leaving 9 bases of the junction unmatched. The CDR3 is 17 residues long. The CDR3 coding sequence is TGTGCCACCAGTGACGGGACTAGCGCAGGGCAAACAGATACGCAGTATTTT. It yields the protein CATSDGTSAGQTDTQYF.

The rearrangement links TRBV9 to TRBJ1-1; TRBD1 matches 7 bases. The CDR3 extends over 13 amino acids. Germline assignment: CDR1 SGDLS and CDR2 YYNGEE. V was pared by 5 bases and J by 6 bases, with 7 bases of the junction left unmatched. DNA for the CDR3: TGTGCCAGCAGTGGGCAGGGGGGGTCTGAAGCTTTCTTT. This gives the protein CASSGQGGSEAFF. The variable domain in full, with the rest retrieved from reference TRBV9 and TRBJ1-1, is DSGVTQTPKHLITATGQRVTLRCSPRSGDLSVYWYQQSLDQGLQFLIQYYNGEERAKGNILERFSAQQFPDLHSELNLSSLELGDSALYFCASSGQGGSEAFFGQGTRLTVV.

This clonotype was detected only a few times. The rearrangement joins TRBV27 to TRBJ1-6; D gene unclear. V was pared by 3 bases and J by 11 bases, with 8 bases between. Germline CDR1 and CDR2: MNHEY and SMNVEV (reference sequence). CDR3 length: 12 residues. CDR3 in amino acids: CASSFLGTPLHF. DNA of the CDR3: TGTGCCAGCAGTTTCTTAGGTACACCCCTCCACTTT.

This clonotype has only a few counts. The J gene is TRBJ1-5, the V gene TRBV12-3 or TRBV12-4; no clear D. The CDR3 consists of 15 residues. V was clipped by 0 bases and J by 3 bases, with 9 bases between them. CDR3 sequence reads: CASSLAGSHNQPQHF. The CDR3 coding sequence is TGTGCCAGCAGTTTAGCAGGCAGCCACAATCAGCCCCAGCATTTT.

V usage is TRBV7-9 and J usage is TRBJ1-4; TRBD1 agrees at 9 bases. In germline, CDR1 is SEHNR, CDR2 FQNEAQ (reference sequence). J lost 0 bases, V lost 7 bases, and 6 bases had no gene match. The length of the CDR3 is 16 residues. CDR3 sequence reads: CASIHRDRATNEKLFF. In DNA form, the CDR3 reads TGTGCCAGCATCCACCGGGACAGGGCAACTAATGAAAAACTGTTTTTT. Variable domain in full (rest from reference TRBV7-9 and TRBJ1-4): DTGVSQNPRHKITKRGQNVTFRCDPISEHNRLYWYRQTLGQGPEFLTYFQNEAQLEKSRLLSDRFSAERPKGSFSTLEIQRTEQGDSAMYLCASIHRDRATNEKLFFGSGTQLSVL.

V is TRBV27 and J is TRBJ2-7; 9 positions agree with TRBD1. J was trimmed by 4 bases and V by 7 bases; bases with no gene match: 11. Germline V CDR1 and CDR2: MNHEY, SMNVEV (reference sequence). CDR3 length equals 15 residues. DNA for the CDR3: TGTGCCAGCACCCCCCTGTGGGGACAGGGTTACGAGCAGTACTTC. This translates into CASTPLWGQGYEQYF.

This clonotype showed up just a few times. The DNA of the CDR3 is TGTGCCAGCAGCTTACCCCGGGACTCTCTTTCTAGCACAGATACGCAGTATTTT. Residues: CASSLPRDSLSSTDTQYF. J is TRBJ2-3 and V is TRBV7-6, with D possibly TRBD2 on 6 matching bases. The CDR3 is 18 residues long. The V gene's germline CDR1 is SGHVS and CDR2 FNYEAQ. With 2 bases removed from V and 0 bases from J, the gap between germline ends came to 18 bases.

CDR3 loop: CASSEQGLGANVLTF. The CDR3 bases are TGTGCCAGCAGTGAACAGGGACTTGGGGCCAACGTCCTGACTTTC. The V and J genes are TRBV6-5 and TRBJ2-6; D possibly matches TRBD1 or TRBD2 (6 bases each). The ends were cut back, 5 bases at V and 3 bases at J, with 11 bases in the middle. The CDR3 is made up of 15 amino acids. CDR1 is MNHEY and CDR2 is SVGAGI in the germline V gene.

This clonotype was detected a few times. The chain uses TRBV25-1 and TRBJ1-4, with D possibly matching TRBD1 (5 bases). This CDR3 has 16 amino acids. The ends were cut back, 6 bases at V and 0 bases at J, with 14 bases in the middle. The germline gives CDR1 MGHDK, CDR2 SYGVNS. CDR3 sequence: CASSLVMGATNEKLFF. The CDR3 region has the DNA TGTGCCAGCAGCCTTGTGATGGGGGCAACTAATGAAAAACTGTTTTTT.

CDR3 DNA: TGTGCCAGCAGCTTTACTAGCGGGAACGAGCAGTTCTTC. Translated: CASSFTSGNEQFF. The V and J genes are TRBV7-8 and TRBJ2-1; 10 nucleotides align to TRBD2. The V and J ends lost 3 bases and 10 bases, in that order; junction bases with no gene match: 3. Per germline, CDR1 SGHVS and CDR2 FQNEAQ. There are 13 residues in the CDR3.

The chain recombines TRBV7-2 with TRBJ2-1; 14 bases match TRBD2. Germline CDR1 SGHTA, CDR2 FQGNSA. The CDR3 contains 15 residues. V lost 2 bases to trimming and J lost 12 bases; unmatched junction nucleotides: 6. CDR3 sequence: CASSLSGTSGRGQFF. The CDR3 region has the DNA TGTGCCAGCAGCTTAAGTGGGACTAGCGGGAGAGGGCAGTTCTTC.

This clonotype appeared a few times. The genes are TRBV4-1 and TRBJ2-1; D call uncertain. The CDR3 sequence is 14 residues long. Per the germline V gene, CDR1 is MGHRA and CDR2 is YSYEKL. Trimming cost V 1 base and J 6 bases, with 10 bases left between them. The CDR3 loop is CASSQGWVGNEQFF. CDR3 nucleotide sequence: TGCGCCAGCAGCCAAGGCTGGGTGGGCAATGAGCAGTTCTTC.

This chain joins TRBV7-6 and TRBJ1-1; D is perhaps TRBD1 (6 bases). Trimming took 1 base from V and 7 from J, leaving 13 bases between them. The CDR3 contains 14 residues. CDR1 and CDR2 from the germline V gene are SGHVS and FNYEAQ. The CDR3 region has the DNA TGTGCCAGCAGCTTAGTAGGGGGGTCACGTGAAGCTTTCTTT. Translating gives CASSLVGGSREAFF.

This clonotype was seen just once. The rearrangement joins TRBV6-5 to TRBJ2-3, with TRBD2 identical over 9 bases. J was trimmed by 2 bases and V by 0 bases; bases with no gene match: 9. Germline CDR1 and CDR2: MNHEY and SVGAGI. The CDR3 runs 18 residues. The DNA for the CDR3 is TGTGCCAGCAGTTACTCGATTTTGATAGCGGGGGACACAGATACGCAGTATTTT. It specifies CASSYSILIAGDTDTQYF.

The V call is TRBV7-2, the J call TRBJ2-3, with 9 nucleotides matching TRBD2. Germline assignment: CDR1 SGHTA and CDR2 FQGNSA. CDR3 length: 15 residues. V shed 5 bases, J shed 6 bases, and the junction held 9 bases outside the gene matches. CDR3 residues: CASSKAGLAWDTQYF. The CDR3 DNA follows: TGTGCCAGCAGCAAGGCGGGACTAGCATGGGATACGCAGTATTTT.

Note on this clonotype: It may be a read error: a sequence one base away is much more abundant. This chain joins TRBV4-1 and TRBJ2-7; 7 bases fit TRBD1. Germline CDR1 MGHRA, CDR2 YSYEKL. The CDR3 is 16 residues long. V was pared by 4 bases and J by 3 bases, with 12 bases of the junction left unmatched. Here the CDR3 reads CASSLRVGTAYYEQYF. CDR3 in DNA: TGCGCCAGCAGCCTTAGGGTCGGGACAGCCTACTACGAGCAGTACTTC.

The chain is built from TRBV5-1 and TRBJ1-1; unclear D gene. Germline V CDR1 and CDR2: SGHRS, YFSETQ. Trimming shortened V by 1 base and J by 2 bases, and 12 bases separated the two germline ends. The CDR3 extends over 15 amino acids. Here the CDR3 DNA reads TGCGCCAGCAGCTTGAGTTACGTGATTAACACTGAAGCTTTCTTT. Its translation is CASSLSYVINTEAFF.

This clonotype was counted many times. The chain uses TRBV29-1 and TRBJ2-7; no definite D call. Germline CDR1 SQVTM, CDR2 ANQGSEA. The germline V and J ends were trimmed by 4 bases and 4 bases, with 8 bases remaining between them. The CDR3 consists of 11 residues. CDR3 bases: TGCAGCGTTGCAGGAGTTTACGAGCAGTACTTC. Its protein is CSVAGVYEQYF.

There are a few counts of this clonotype. J is TRBJ1-2 and V is TRBV5-1, with no clear D. This CDR3 has 16 amino acids. CDR1 is SGHRS, CDR2 YFSETQ, per germline. The V end lost 2 bases, the J end lost 1 base, and 15 bases lay between the germline ends. The CDR3 spells CASSLGPKADNYGYTF. CDR3 DNA sequence: TGCGCCAGCAGCTTAGGACCGAAAGCGGATAACTATGGCTACACCTTC.

The gene calls are TRBV6-1 and TRBJ2-1, with D possibly being TRBD1 or TRBD2 (5 bases each). The CDR3 runs to 17 residues. The ends were cut back, 2 bases at V and 0 bases at J, with 14 bases in the middle. CDR1 and CDR2 (germline): MNHNS, SASEGT. The CDR3 spells CASSEFGGAPSYNEQFF. CDR3 DNA: TGTGCCAGCAGTGAATTTGGGGGAGCTCCCTCCTACAATGAGCAGTTCTTC.

A note on this clonotype: A junction end diverges from the germline sequence, so it may reflect a read error. CDR3 DNA sequence: TGTGCCAGCAGCACAACAGGGGGCAAGGGAAGCAATCGGCCCCAGCATTTT. Its protein is CASSTTGGKGSNRPQHF. V and J are TRBV7-9 and TRBJ1-5; 9 bases agree with TRBD1. Germline values: CDR1 SEHNR, CDR2 FQNEAQ (reference sequence). The CDR3 covers 17 residues.

This clonotype was recorded once. This sequence joins TRBV12-3 or TRBV12-4 and TRBJ2-5; 8 nucleotides agree with TRBD2. The CDR3 length is 17 residues. The trim removed 4 bases at V and 11 bases at J, leaving 21 bases unmatched. This chain's CDR3 is CASSSLGRGLRSDEQYF. CDR3 nucleotide sequence: TGTGCCAGCAGTTCCCTCGGGAGGGGCCTCCGTTCCGATGAGCAGTACTTC.

The chain employs TRBV27 and TRBJ2-5; TRBD1 matches at 7 bases. CDR1 is MNHEY and CDR2 is SMNVEV in the germline V gene (reference sequence). Trimming cost V 5 bases and J 1 base; bases outside gene matches: 7. The length of the CDR3 is 15 residues. CDR3 DNA: TGTGCCAGCAGTCAAGTCGACAGGGCCCAAGAGACCCAGTACTTC. It is translated as CASSQVDRAQETQYF.

CDR3 nucleotides: TGCAGTGCGAGTGGGACATCTGAAGCTTTCTTT. Residues: CSASGTSEAFF. The chain is built from TRBV20-1 and TRBJ1-1, with D tentatively TRBD1 (6 bases). CDR1 is DFQATT, CDR2 SNEGSKA, per germline (reference sequence). Trimming shortened V by 6 bases and J by 6 bases, and 11 bases separated the two germline ends. The CDR3 covers 11 residues.